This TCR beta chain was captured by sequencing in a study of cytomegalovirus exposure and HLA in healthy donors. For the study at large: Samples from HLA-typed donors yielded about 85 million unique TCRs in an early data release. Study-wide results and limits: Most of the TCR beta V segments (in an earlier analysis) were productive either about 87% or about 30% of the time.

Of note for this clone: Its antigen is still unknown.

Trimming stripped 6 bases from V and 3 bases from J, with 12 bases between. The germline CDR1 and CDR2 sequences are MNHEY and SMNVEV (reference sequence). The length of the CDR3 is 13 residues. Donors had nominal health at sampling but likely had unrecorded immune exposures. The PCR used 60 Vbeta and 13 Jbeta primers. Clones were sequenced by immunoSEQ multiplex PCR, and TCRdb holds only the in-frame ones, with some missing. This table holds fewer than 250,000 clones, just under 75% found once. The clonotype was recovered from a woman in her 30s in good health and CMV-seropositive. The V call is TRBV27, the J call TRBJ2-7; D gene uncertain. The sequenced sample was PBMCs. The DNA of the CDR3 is TGTGCCAGCAGCCGTACAACATTCTACGAGCAGTACTTC. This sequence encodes CASSRTTFYEQYF.